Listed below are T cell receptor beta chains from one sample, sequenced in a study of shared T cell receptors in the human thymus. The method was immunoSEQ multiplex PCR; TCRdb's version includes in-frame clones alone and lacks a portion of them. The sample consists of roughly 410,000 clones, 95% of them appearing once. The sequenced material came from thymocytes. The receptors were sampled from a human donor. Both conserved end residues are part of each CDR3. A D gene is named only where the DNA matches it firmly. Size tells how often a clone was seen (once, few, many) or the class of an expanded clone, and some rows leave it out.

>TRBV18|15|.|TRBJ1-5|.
TGTGCCAGCTCACCACCGGGGCCGTACAATCAGCCCCAGCATTTT
CASSPPGPYNQPQHF
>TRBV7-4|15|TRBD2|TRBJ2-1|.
TGTGCCAGCAGCCCGACTAGCGGGGGCAACAATGAGCAGTTCTTC
CASSPTSGGNNEQFF
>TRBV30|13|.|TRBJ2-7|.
TGTGCCGGAATGTGGGCTGGGCCCTACGAGCAGTACTTC
CAGMWAGPYEQYF
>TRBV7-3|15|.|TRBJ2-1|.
TGTGCCAGCAGCTTAGAGGTCCTCTCCTACAATGAGCAGTTCTTC
CASSLEVLSYNEQFF
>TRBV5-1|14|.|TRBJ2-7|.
TGCGCCAGCAGCTTCCTCGGGATCCACTACGAGCAGTACTTC
CASSFLGIHYEQYF
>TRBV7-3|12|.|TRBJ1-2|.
TGTGCCAGCAGCTTAAAAGGCTATGGCTACACCTTC
CASSLKGYGYTF
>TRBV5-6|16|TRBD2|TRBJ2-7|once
TGTGCCAGCAGCTTGTGGGTCCAGCGGGAGGACGACGAGCAGTACTTC
CASSLWVQREDDEQYF
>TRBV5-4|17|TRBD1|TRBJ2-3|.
TGTGCCAGCAGCTTGGGGGACAGGTGCCCTAGCACAGATACGCAGTATTTT
CASSLGDRCPSTDTQYF
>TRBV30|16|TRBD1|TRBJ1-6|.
TGTGCCTGGAGTGCGCGACAGGGGTCCTATAATTCACCCCTCCACTTT
CAWSARQGSYNSPLHF
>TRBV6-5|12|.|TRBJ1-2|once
TGTGCCAGCAGTAACTCGGAAAATGGCTACACCTTC
CASSNSENGYTF
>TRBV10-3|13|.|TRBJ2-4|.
TGTGCCATCGGCCTCGGGGGAGAAAACATTCAGTACTTC
CAIGLGGENIQYF
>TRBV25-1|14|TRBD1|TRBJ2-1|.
TGTGCCAGCTCGCGGGACAGGGGCTACAATGAGCAGTTCTTC
CASSRDRGYNEQFF
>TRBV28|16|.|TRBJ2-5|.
TGTGCCAGCGGAAGGGCGTGGGGGGTTTTTGGAGAGACCCAGTACTTC
CASGRAWGVFGETQYF
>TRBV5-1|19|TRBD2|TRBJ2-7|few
TGCGCCAGCAGCCCCTTATGGGGACTAGCGGGAGTAAAACGACGGGAGCAGTACTTC
CASSPLWGLAGVKRREQYF
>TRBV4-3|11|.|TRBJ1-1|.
TGCGCCAGCAGCCAAACAGGGGAAGCTTTCTTT
CASSQTGEAFF
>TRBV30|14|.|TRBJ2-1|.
TGTGCCTGGAGTGTACGGGGGGCGATCGGTGAGCAGTTCTTC
CAWSVRGAIGEQFF
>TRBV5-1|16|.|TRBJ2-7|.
TGCGCCAGCAGCTTGGCTAAGACTTCCACCCCCTACGAGCAGTACTTC
CASSLAKTSTPYEQYF
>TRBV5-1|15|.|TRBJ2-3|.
TGCGCCAGCAGCTGGGGGGACACCAAGACAGATACGCAGTATTTT
CASSWGDTKTDTQYF
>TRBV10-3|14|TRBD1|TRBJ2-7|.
TGTGCCATCAGTTTCGTTACAGGGGTGAACGAGCAGTACTTC
CAISFVTGVNEQYF
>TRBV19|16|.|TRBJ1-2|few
TGTGCCAGTAGTATCGGGCAGGGGCTGACCAACTATGGCTACACCTTC
CASSIGQGLTNYGYTF
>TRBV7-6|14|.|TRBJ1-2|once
TGTGCCAGCAGCCGGATGGGGGGTGACTATGGCTACACCTTC
CASSRMGGDYGYTF
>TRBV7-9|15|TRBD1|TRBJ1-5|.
TGTGCCAGCAGCTTGGGGCAGGGGGTGGATCAGCCCCAGCATTTT
CASSLGQGVDQPQHF
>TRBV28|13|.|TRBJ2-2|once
TGTGCCAGCAGTTTAAATGTCACCGGGGAGCTGTTTTTT
CASSLNVTGELFF
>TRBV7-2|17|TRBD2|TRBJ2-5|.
TGTGCCAGCAGCTCCCGGGATCTAGCGGAGACCATGGAGACCCAGTACTTC
CASSSRDLAETMETQYF
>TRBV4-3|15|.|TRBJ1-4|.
TGCGCCAGCAGCCAAGTTAGGTGGCAGGGTAGAAAACTGTTTTTT
CASSQVRWQGRKLFF
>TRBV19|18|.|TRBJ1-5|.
TGTGCCAGTAGTATAGATCTATTACGAGACAGAAGGAATCAGCCCCAGCATTTT
CASSIDLLRDRRNQPQHF
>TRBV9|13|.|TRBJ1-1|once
TGTGCCAGCAGCCCTGGGGCGAACACTGAAGCTTTCTTT
CASSPGANTEAFF
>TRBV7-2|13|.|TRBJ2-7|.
TGTGCCAGCAGCTTAGTAGGACTTACCGAGCAGTACTTC
CASSLVGLTEQYF
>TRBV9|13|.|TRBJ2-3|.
TGTGCCAGCAGCGTAGGGACCACAGATACGCAGTATTTT
CASSVGTTDTQYF
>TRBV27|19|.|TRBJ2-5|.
TGTGCCAGCAGCCCAGATGCCTGGGCCCAAAGACATATAGGGGAGACCCAGTACTTC
CASSPDAWAQRHIGETQYF
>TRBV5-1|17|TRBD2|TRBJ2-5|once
TGCGCCAGCAGCTTGGGGCTAGCGGGAGGCCCGCAAGAGACCCAGTACTTC
CASSLGLAGGPQETQYF
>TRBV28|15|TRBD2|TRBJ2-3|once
TGTGCCAGCAGCGGGACTAGCGGCACCACAGATACGCAGTATTTT
CASSGTSGTTDTQYF
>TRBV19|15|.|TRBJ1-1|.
TGTGCCAGTAGGGCCCCAAATTCGGAGAACACTGAAGCTTTCTTT
CASRAPNSENTEAFF
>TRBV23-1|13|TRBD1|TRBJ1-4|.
TGCGCCACTGCGATGGACAGGGCTGAAAAACTGTTTTTT
CATAMDRAEKLFF
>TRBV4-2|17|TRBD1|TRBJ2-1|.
TGTGCCAGCAGCCAATTCGTCCGGGACAGGGCTGACAATGAGCAGTTCTTC
CASSQFVRDRADNEQFF
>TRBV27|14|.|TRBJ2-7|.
TGTGCCAGCAGTAAAAAGACTGCATCCTACGAGCAGTACTTC
CASSKKTASYEQYF
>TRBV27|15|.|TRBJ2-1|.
TGTGCCAGCAGCTCCCCCGGGACCAGCTACAATGAGCAGTTCTTC
CASSSPGTSYNEQFF
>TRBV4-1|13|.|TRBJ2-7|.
TGCGCCAGCAGCCAAGGTTCGTCCAACGAGCAGTACTTC
CASSQGSSNEQYF
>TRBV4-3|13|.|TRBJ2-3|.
TGCGCCAGCAGCCAAGTCGCTACAGATACGCAGTATTTT
CASSQVATDTQYF
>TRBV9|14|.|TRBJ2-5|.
TGTGCCAGCAGCCCCCACAGGGTACAAGAGACCCAGTACTTC
CASSPHRVQETQYF
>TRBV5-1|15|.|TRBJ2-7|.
TGCGCCAGCGGACCTTACCCGGGACATCCCTACGAGCAGTACTTC
CASGPYPGHPYEQYF
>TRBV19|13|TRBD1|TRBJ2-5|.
TGTGCCAGTAGTCGGACAGGGGGAGAGACCCAGTACTTC
CASSRTGGETQYF
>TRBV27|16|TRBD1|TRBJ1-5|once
TGTGCCAGCAGTTTATCCGGGACAGGGGATGCTCAGCCCCAGCATTTT
CASSLSGTGDAQPQHF